This note documents a single T cell receptor beta chain sequence. The antigen remains undetermined. In the source study's methods: Quality scores were absent from the junction-only immunoSEQ sequences, so filtering differed. Method: immunoSEQ multiplex PCR; TCRdb's copy keeps in-frame clones and lacks some. V and J calls and clone size are as listed in that table; D and trimming were resolved from the DNA. The sample yields 2.3 million or so clones, 85% to 95% seen once. Trimming shortened V by 5 bases and J by 7 bases, and 13 bases separated the two germline ends. The CDR3 extends over 13 amino acids. Per the germline V gene, CDR1 is SGHRS and CDR2 is YFSETQ. The data are from a study of shared clonotypes between healthy human individuals. Overall study: Each donor had three CD4 naive, three CD4 memory, two CD8 naive and one CD8 memory plate. Findings of the study overall: Clonotypes which were not shared had lower generation probabilities than clonotypes that all four donors shared.

V gene TRBV5-1 combines with J gene TRBJ2-1; D gene ambiguous. The sequence derives from a man younger than 35 in good health. Some clones in this sample may be carry-over from other donors' samples. Sequencing used naive CD4+ T cells from PBMCs. Subset defined: CD45RA+ positively selected. The CDR3, as DNA: TGCGCCAGCAGTCAAGAATGGGGTAATGAGCAGTTCTTC. This gives the protein CASSQEWGNEQFF. Full variable domain (remainder filled in from reference TRBV5-1 and TRBJ2-1): KAGVTQTPRYLIKTRGQQVTLSCSPISGHRSVSWYQQTPGQGLQFLFEYFSETQRNKGNFPGRFSGRQFSNSRSEMNVSTLELGDSALYLCASSQEWGNEQFFGPGTRLTVL.